This T cell receptor (beta chain) is drawn from a study of Ad26.COV2.S vaccination and SARS-CoV-2 variants. Treatment reported: 15 to 20 received Ad26.COV2.S at low or high dose, single or two shots; about 5 received placebo; per-sample allocation not given. After the first vaccine or placebo injection, samples were drawn on day 63. The CDR3 totals 14 residues. The germline V gene has CDR1 SGHNT and CDR2 YYREEE (reference sequence). V lost 3 bases to trimming and J lost 1 base, with 10 bases between them. Data came from immunoSEQ multiplex PCR; TCRdb stores just in-frame clones and leaves some out. The data hold approximately 400,000 clones, with roughly four fifths observed a single time.

The sample in question was peripheral blood, obtained in a trial of Ad26.COV2.S vaccine versus placebo. The chain is built from TRBV5-4 and TRBJ2-5, with D perhaps given as TRBD1 or TRBD2 (5 bases each). This TCR was recovered from a person aged 18-60 years who received the Ad26.COV2.S COVID-19 vaccine or a placebo. The CDR3, as DNA: TGTGCCAGCAGCTACCGGGGCGCCCAAGAGACCCAGTACTTC. Amino acid sequence: CASSYRGAQETQYF.